This section outlines one T cell receptor (beta chain) sequence together with its context. Its antigen remains unknown. The data stem from a study of T-cell memory formation after mild COVID-19. Overall study findings and caveats: Contracting clones from day 15 to 85 showed balanced CD4/CD8; later expanders favored CD4+.

TCRdb processed the 5' RACE reads anew with MiXCR; each CDR3 protein has one entry. This sample yields hundreds of thousands of distinct CDR3 sequences, of which about a fifth are seen a single time; roughly 8.3% belongs to the top ten. This CDR3 comprises 14 residues. V was clipped by 2 bases and J by 3 bases, with 11 bases between them. The V gene's germline CDR1 is KGHSH and CDR2 LQKENI. The specimen was PBMCs or a T cell subset sorted from them (not recorded which). The origin of this receptor is an adult woman who had mild COVID-19 (a few samples of this study predate the infection). Cell type and time point are not known. V gene TRBV18 combines with J gene TRBJ2-7, with D perhaps TRBD1 (6 bases). The CDR3: CASSPTQGNYEQYF. As DNA, the CDR3 is TGTGCCAGCTCACCAACTCAGGGGAACTACGAGCAGTACTTC.